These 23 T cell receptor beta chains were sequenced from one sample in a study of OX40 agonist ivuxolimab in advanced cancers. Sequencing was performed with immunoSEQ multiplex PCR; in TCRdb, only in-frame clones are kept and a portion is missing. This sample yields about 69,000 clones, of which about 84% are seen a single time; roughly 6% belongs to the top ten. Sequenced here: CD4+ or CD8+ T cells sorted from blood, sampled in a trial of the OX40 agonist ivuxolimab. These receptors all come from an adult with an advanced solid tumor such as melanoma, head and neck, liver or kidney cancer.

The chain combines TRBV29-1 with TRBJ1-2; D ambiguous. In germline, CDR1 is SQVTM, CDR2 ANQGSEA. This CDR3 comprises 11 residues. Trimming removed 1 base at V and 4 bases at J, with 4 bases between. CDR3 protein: CSVEGVYGYTF. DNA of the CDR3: TGCAGCGTTGAAGGGGTCTATGGCTACACCTTC.

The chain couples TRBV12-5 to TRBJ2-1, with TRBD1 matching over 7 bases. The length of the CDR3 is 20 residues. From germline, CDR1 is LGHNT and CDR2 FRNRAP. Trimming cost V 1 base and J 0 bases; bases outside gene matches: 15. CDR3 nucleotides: TGTGCTAGTGGTTTGGCCCTACGCTGGGACAGTTCCCCCTCCTACAATGAGCAGTTCTTC. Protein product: CASGLALRWDSSPSYNEQFF.

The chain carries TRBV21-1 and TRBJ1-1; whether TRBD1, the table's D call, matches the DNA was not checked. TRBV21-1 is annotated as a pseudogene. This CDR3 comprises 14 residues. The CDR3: CVGQGVVVDTEAFF. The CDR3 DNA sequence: TGTGTCGGGCAGGGGGTCGTCGTGGACACTGAAGCTTTCTTT.

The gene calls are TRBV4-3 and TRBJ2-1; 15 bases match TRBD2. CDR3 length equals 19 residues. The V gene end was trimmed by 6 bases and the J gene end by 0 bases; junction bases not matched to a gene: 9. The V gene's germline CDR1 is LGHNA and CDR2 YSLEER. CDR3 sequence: CASSWGLAGGRSSYNEQFF. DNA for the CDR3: TGCGCCAGCAGTTGGGGACTAGCGGGAGGTCGGAGCTCCTACAATGAGCAGTTCTTC.

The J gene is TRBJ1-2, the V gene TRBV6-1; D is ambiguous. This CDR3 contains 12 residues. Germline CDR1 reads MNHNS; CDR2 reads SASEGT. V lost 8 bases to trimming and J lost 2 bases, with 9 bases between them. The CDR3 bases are TGTGCCAGCGCCGGGAGAAACTATGGCTACACCTTC. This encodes CASAGRNYGYTF.

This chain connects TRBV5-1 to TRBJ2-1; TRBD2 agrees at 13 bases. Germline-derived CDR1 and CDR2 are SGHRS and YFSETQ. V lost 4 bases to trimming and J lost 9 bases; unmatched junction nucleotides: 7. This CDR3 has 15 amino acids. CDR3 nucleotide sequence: TGCGCCAGCAGCCTAGGGACTAGCGGGATTGGTGAGCAGTTCTTC. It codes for CASSLGTSGIGEQFF.

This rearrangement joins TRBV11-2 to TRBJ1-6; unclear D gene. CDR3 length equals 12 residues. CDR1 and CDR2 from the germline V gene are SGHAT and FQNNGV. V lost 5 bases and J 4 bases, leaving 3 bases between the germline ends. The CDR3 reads CASSPYNSPLHF. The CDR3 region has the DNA TGTGCCAGCAGCCCTTATAATTCACCCCTCCACTTT.

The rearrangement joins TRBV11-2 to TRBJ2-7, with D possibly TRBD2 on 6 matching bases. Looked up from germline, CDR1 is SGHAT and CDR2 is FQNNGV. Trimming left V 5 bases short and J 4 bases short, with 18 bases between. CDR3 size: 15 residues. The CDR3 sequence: CASSHMWGDFYEQYF. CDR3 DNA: TGTGCCAGCAGCCACATGTGGGGGGACTTTTACGAGCAGTACTTC.

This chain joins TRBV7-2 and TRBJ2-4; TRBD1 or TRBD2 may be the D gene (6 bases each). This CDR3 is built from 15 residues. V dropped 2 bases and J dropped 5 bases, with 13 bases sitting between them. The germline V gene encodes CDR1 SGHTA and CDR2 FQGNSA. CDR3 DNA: TGTGCCAGCAGCTTAAATTACGGGGGCGAAAACATTCAGTACTTC. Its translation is CASSLNYGGENIQYF.

CDR3 loop: CASSWRPGSSYEQYF. Written as DNA, the CDR3 is TGTGCCAGCAGTTGGCGGCCAGGTTCCTCCTACGAGCAGTACTTC. This chain connects TRBV6-5 to TRBJ2-7; no reliable D call. CDR3 length equals 15 residues. Trimming removed 4 bases from V and 0 bases from J, with 13 bases in between. Germline CDR1 is MNHEY and CDR2 is SVGAGI.

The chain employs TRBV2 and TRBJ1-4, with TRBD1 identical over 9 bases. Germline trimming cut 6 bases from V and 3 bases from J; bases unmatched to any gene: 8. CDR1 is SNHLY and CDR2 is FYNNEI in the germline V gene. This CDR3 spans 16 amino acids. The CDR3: CASSPITGGPNEKLFF. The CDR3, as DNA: TGTGCCAGCAGCCCTATTACAGGGGGCCCTAATGAAAAACTGTTTTTT.

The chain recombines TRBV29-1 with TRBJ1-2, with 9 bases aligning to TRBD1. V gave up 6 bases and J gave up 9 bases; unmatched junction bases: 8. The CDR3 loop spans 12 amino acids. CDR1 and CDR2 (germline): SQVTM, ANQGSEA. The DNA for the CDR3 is TGCAGCGTGACGACAGGGGGGGAAAGCTACACCTTC. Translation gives CSVTTGGESYTF.

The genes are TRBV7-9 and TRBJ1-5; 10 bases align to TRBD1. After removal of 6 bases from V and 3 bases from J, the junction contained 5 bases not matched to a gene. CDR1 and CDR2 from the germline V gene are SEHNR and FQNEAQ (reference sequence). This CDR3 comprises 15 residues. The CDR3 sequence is CASSPGQGFNQPQHF. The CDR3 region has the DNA TGTGCCAGCAGTCCGGGACAGGGGTTCAATCAGCCCCAGCATTTT.

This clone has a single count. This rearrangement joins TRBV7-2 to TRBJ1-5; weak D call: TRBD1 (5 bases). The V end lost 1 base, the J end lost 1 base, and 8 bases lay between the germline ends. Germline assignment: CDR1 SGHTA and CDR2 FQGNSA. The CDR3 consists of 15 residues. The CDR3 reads CASSLVQGSNQPQHF. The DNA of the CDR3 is TGTGCCAGCAGCTTAGTTCAGGGAAGCAATCAGCCCCAGCATTTT.

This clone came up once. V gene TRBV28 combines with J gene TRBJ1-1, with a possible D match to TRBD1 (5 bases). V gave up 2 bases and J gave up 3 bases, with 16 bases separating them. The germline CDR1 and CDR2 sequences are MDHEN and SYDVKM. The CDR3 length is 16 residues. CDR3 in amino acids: CASSLTGEGGDTEAFF. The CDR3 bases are TGTGCCAGCAGTTTAACGGGGGAAGGAGGGGACACTGAAGCTTTCTTT.

Here the CDR3 reads CAWEQGTDTQYF. DNA for the CDR3: TGTGCCTGGGAACAGGGAACAGATACGCAGTATTTT. The rearrangement uses TRBV30 and TRBJ2-3; D possibly corresponds to TRBD1 (6 bases). The germline V gene encodes CDR1 GTSNPN and CDR2 SVGIG (reference sequence). This CDR3 contains 12 residues. Trimming left V 5 bases short and J 3 bases short, with 9 bases between. The whole variable domain, remainder taken from reference TRBV30 and TRBJ2-3, is SQTIHQWPATLVQPVGSPLSLECTVEGTSNPNLYWYRQAAGRGLQLLFYSVGIGQISSEVPQNLSASRPQDRQFILSSKKLLLSDSGFYLCAWEQGTDTQYFGPGTRLTVL.

The CDR3 spells CASSQQGFGELFF. The CDR3 nucleotides read TGCGCCAGCAGCCAACAGGGATTCGGGGAGCTGTTTTTT. The chain couples TRBV4-1 to TRBJ2-2; tentatively, D is TRBD1 (5 bases). CDR3 length: 13 residues. Trimming took 2 bases from V and 7 from J, leaving 8 bases between them. Germline V lookup: CDR1 MGHRA, CDR2 YSYEKL.

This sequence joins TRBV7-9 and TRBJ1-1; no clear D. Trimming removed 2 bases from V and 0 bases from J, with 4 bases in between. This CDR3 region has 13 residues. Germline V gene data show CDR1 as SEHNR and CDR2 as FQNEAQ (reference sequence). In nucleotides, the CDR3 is TGTGCCAGCAGCTTATACATGAACACTGAAGCTTTCTTT. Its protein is CASSLYMNTEAFF.

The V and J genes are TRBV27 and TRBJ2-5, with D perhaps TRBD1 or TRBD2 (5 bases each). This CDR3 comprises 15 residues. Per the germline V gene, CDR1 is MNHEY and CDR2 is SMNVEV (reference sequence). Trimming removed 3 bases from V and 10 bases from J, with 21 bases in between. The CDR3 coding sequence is TGTGCCAGCAGTTTTGGGCACCTAGGGACGGATCGCCAGTACTTC. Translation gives CASSFGHLGTDRQYF.

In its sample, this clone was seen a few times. The CDR3 spells CASSLWETGSPLHF. The CDR3 DNA follows: TGTGCCAGCAGCTTGTGGGAAACCGGTTCACCCCTCCACTTT. The genes are TRBV5-6 and TRBJ1-6, with D hard to call. Germline V lookup: CDR1 SGHDT, CDR2 YYEEEE. V gave up 1 base and J gave up 9 bases, with 11 bases separating them. The CDR3 covers 14 residues. The full variable domain, completed using reference TRBV5-6 and TRBJ1-6, is DAGVTQSPTHLIKTRGQQVTLRCSPKSGHDTVSWYQQALGQGPQFIFQYYEEEERQRGNFPDRFSGHQFPNYSSELNVNALLLGDSALYLCASSLWETGSPLHFGNGTRLTVT.

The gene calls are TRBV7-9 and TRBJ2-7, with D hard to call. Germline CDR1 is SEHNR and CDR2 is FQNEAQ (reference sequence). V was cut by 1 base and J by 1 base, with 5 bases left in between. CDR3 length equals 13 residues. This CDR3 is CASSLGISYEQYF. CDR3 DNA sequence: TGTGCCAGCAGCTTAGGGATTTCCTACGAGCAGTACTTC.

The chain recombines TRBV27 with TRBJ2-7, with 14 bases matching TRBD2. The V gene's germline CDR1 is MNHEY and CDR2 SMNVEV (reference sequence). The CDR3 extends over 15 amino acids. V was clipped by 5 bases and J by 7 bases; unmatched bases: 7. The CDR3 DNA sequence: TGTGCCAGCAGTGCGTCGGGACTAGCGGGGGTTGAGCAGTACTTC. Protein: CASSASGLAGVEQYF.

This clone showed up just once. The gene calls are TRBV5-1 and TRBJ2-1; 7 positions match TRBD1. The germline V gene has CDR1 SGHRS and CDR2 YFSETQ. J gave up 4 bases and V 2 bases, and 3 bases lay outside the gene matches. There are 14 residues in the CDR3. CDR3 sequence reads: CASSFPGQYNEQFF. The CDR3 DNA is TGCGCCAGCAGCTTTCCGGGACAGTACAATGAGCAGTTCTTC.